This TCR beta chain was recovered during a study of cytomegalovirus exposure and HLA in healthy donors. Looking at the study overall: The study placed 80% to 85% of its 350 to 450 genotyped donors in the Caucasian-associated ancestry cluster.

This PCR relied on a set of 60 Vbeta primers and 13 Jbeta primers. The repertoire was sequenced with immunoSEQ multiplex PCR; TCRdb's copy has only in-frame clones and lacks some. This table holds about 96,000 clones. In germline, CDR1 is KGHSH, CDR2 LQKENI. Between the trimmed V and J ends, which lost 2 bases and 8 bases, there was a span of 16 bases. The CDR3 spans 16 residues. Sample: PBMCs. This chain joins TRBV18 and TRBJ1-6; a weak D match, TRBD1 (6 bases). The sequence was obtained from a woman aged 25 to 39 in good health and CMV-seronegative. CDR3 coding DNA: TGTGCCAGCTCACCAGCATTGGGGGGGCTGCATTCACCCCTCCACTTT. Amino acid sequence: CASSPALGGLHSPLHF.